The clone carrying this T cell receptor (beta chain) was counted at least ten times. 2 million unsorted PBMCs were stored in RNAlater at -80 °C before RNA extraction. This CDR3 region has 13 residues. With 5 bases removed from V and 11 bases from J, the gap between germline ends came to 16 bases. Germline CDR1 SEHNR, CDR2 FQNEAQ (reference sequence). The data derive from a study of neurological immune-mediated disorders. By 5'RACE with 10-nucleotide random UMIs, the cDNA was made. Over 190 million TCR-beta sequences, together covering 15-18 subjects, were produced by every individual sequencing run that was carried out. TCRdb ran MiXCR on the 5' RACE reads and lists one entry per CDR3 protein. The sample lists around 62,000 distinct CDR3 sequences, around 4% seen once, with about 2.4% in the top ten.

Sequencing used PBMCs. The TCR was taken from a man between 50 and 59 years old with multiple sclerosis. The V and J genes are TRBV7-9 and TRBJ2-1; D not resolved. The CDR3 DNA is TGTGCCAGCAGCCCCACCTCTGGCCCTAAGCAGTTCTTC. It translates to CASSPTSGPKQFF.